Listed below are T cell receptor beta chains from one sample, sequenced in a study of cytomegalovirus exposure and HLA in healthy donors. The method was immunoSEQ multiplex PCR; TCRdb's version includes in-frame clones alone and lacks a portion of them. Here the sample spans 150,000 or so clones, approximately 72% being singletons. The sequencing sample was made of PBMCs. The receptors stem from a female donor in good health and CMV-seronegative. The CDR3 runs from the conserved cysteine through the conserved F or W. Each record gives: J gene, D gene, V gene, clone size, CDR3 protein, CDR3 DNA. A D gene is named only where the DNA matches it firmly. Rows give clone size only sometimes, using once, few, many, or a class for an expanded clone.

j_call: TRBJ1-5
d_call: NA
v_call: TRBV6-5
clone_size: NA
cdr3_aa: CASRVGPGNQPQHF
cdr3_nt: TGTGCCAGCAGGGTGGGGCCTGGCAATCAGCCCCAGCATTTT

j_call: TRBJ2-1
d_call: NA
v_call: TRBV5-6
clone_size: few
cdr3_aa: CASSFLLAVSNNEQFF
cdr3_nt: TGTGCCAGCAGCTTTTTACTAGCCGTCAGTAACAATGAGCAGTTCTTC

j_call: TRBJ1-4
d_call: NA
v_call: TRBV2
clone_size: few
cdr3_aa: CASTQQGTNEKLFF
cdr3_nt: TGTGCCAGCACCCAACAGGGAACAAATGAAAAACTGTTTTTT

j_call: TRBJ2-7
d_call: TRBD1
v_call: TRBV2
clone_size: NA
cdr3_aa: CAGQGQTYEQYF
cdr3_nt: TGTGCCGGGCAGGGACAGACCTACGAGCAGTACTTC

j_call: TRBJ2-1
d_call: TRBD2
v_call: TRBV30
clone_size: NA
cdr3_aa: CAWSVVGLAGDYEQFF
cdr3_nt: TGTGCCTGGAGTGTAGTGGGTCTAGCGGGAGACTATGAGCAGTTCTTC

j_call: TRBJ2-7
d_call: TRBD2
v_call: TRBV9
clone_size: NA
cdr3_aa: CASSPSGGDYEQYF
cdr3_nt: TGTGCCAGCAGCCCTAGCGGGGGGGACTACGAGCAGTACTTC

j_call: TRBJ2-5
d_call: NA
v_call: TRBV5-1
clone_size: NA
cdr3_aa: CASSRWATNKETQYF
cdr3_nt: TGCGCCAGCAGCCGTTGGGCCACAAACAAGGAGACCCAGTACTTC

j_call: TRBJ1-6
d_call: NA
v_call: TRBV9
clone_size: NA
cdr3_aa: CASSASPGPNSPLHF
cdr3_nt: TGTGCCAGCAGCGCCTCCCCGGGTCCCAATTCACCCCTCCACTTT

j_call: TRBJ1-2
d_call: NA
v_call: TRBV10-2
clone_size: NA
cdr3_aa: CASSDRSSYNYGYTF
cdr3_nt: TGCGCCAGCAGTGACCGCTCAAGCTATAACTATGGCTACACCTTC

j_call: TRBJ1-5
d_call: TRBD1
v_call: TRBV7-9
clone_size: NA
cdr3_aa: CASSMTGAGNQPQHF
cdr3_nt: TGTGCCAGCAGCATGACAGGGGCGGGCAATCAGCCCCAGCATTTT

j_call: TRBJ1-1
d_call: NA
v_call: TRBV6-4
clone_size: few
cdr3_aa: CASRSGTEAFF
cdr3_nt: TGTGCCAGCAGATCAGGCACTGAAGCTTTCTTT

j_call: TRBJ2-2
d_call: TRBD2
v_call: TRBV5-1
clone_size: NA
cdr3_aa: CASSGTSGTGELFF
cdr3_nt: TGCGCCAGCAGCGGGACTAGCGGCACCGGGGAGCTGTTTTTT

j_call: TRBJ1-4
d_call: TRBD1
v_call: TRBV13
clone_size: NA
cdr3_aa: CASSFRTGREKLFF
cdr3_nt: TGTGCCAGCAGCTTCCGGACAGGGAGAGAAAAACTGTTTTTT

j_call: TRBJ2-3
d_call: TRBD2
v_call: TRBV30
clone_size: once
cdr3_aa: CAWSLWTSGQGADTQYF
cdr3_nt: TGTGCCTGGAGTTTGTGGACTAGCGGGCAAGGGGCAGATACGCAGTATTTT

j_call: TRBJ2-7
d_call: NA
v_call: TRBV16
clone_size: NA
cdr3_aa: CASSQSRYGNEQYF
cdr3_nt: TGTGCCAGCAGCCAATCGCGGTACGGTAACGAGCAGTACTTC

j_call: TRBJ2-2
d_call: TRBD1
v_call: TRBV10-3
clone_size: NA
cdr3_aa: CAISARDRPNTGELFF
cdr3_nt: TGTGCCATCAGTGCCCGGGACAGGCCGAACACCGGGGAGCTGTTTTTT

j_call: TRBJ2-5
d_call: NA
v_call: TRBV5-1
clone_size: NA
cdr3_aa: CASSFRRQDTKETQYF
cdr3_nt: TGCGCCAGCAGCTTCAGGCGGCAGGACACGAAAGAGACCCAGTACTTC

j_call: TRBJ1-2
d_call: NA
v_call: TRBV5-1
clone_size: NA
cdr3_aa: CASSMGGEESYTF
cdr3_nt: TGCGCCAGCAGCATGGGGGGGGAGGAAAGCTACACCTTC

j_call: TRBJ1-6
d_call: TRBD1
v_call: TRBV19
clone_size: NA
cdr3_aa: CASSGDSYYNSPLHF
cdr3_nt: TGTGCCAGTAGTGGGGACAGTTACTATAATTCACCCCTCCACTTT

j_call: TRBJ2-1
d_call: TRBD2
v_call: TRBV19
clone_size: NA
cdr3_aa: CASSIGTTSGIRNEQFF
cdr3_nt: TGTGCCAGTAGTATAGGAACGACTAGCGGGATCCGCAATGAGCAGTTCTTC

j_call: TRBJ2-7
d_call: TRBD1
v_call: TRBV2
clone_size: once
cdr3_aa: CASNRPRDSLGYEQYF
cdr3_nt: TGTGCCAGCAACCGTCCCCGGGACAGCCTGGGGTACGAGCAGTACTTC

j_call: TRBJ1-1
d_call: NA
v_call: TRBV18
clone_size: NA
cdr3_aa: CASSPNYSTEAFF
cdr3_nt: TGTGCCAGCTCACCAAACTATTCCACTGAAGCTTTCTTT

j_call: TRBJ1-2
d_call: NA
v_call: TRBV2
clone_size: once
cdr3_aa: CASSVTGNNYGYTF
cdr3_nt: TGTGCCAGCAGCGTTACAGGGAATAACTATGGCTACACCTTC

j_call: TRBJ1-1
d_call: NA
v_call: TRBV6-5
clone_size: NA
cdr3_aa: CASSYSGMNTEAFF
cdr3_nt: TGTGCCAGCAGTTATTCGGGGATGAACACTGAAGCTTTCTTT

j_call: TRBJ2-5
d_call: NA
v_call: TRBV15
clone_size: NA
cdr3_aa: CATSIRDTQETQYF
cdr3_nt: TGTGCCACCAGCATCCGGGATACCCAAGAGACCCAGTACTTC

j_call: TRBJ1-2
d_call: NA
v_call: TRBV5-6
clone_size: once
cdr3_aa: CASSSGWDGYAF
cdr3_nt: TGTGCCAGCAGCTCGGGGTGGGATGGCTACGCCTTC

j_call: TRBJ2-5
d_call: NA
v_call: TRBV13
clone_size: NA
cdr3_aa: CASSSLVRETQYF
cdr3_nt: TGTGCCAGCAGCTCGCTGGTTCGGGAGACCCAGTACTTC

j_call: TRBJ1-2
d_call: NA
v_call: TRBV10-3
clone_size: NA
cdr3_aa: CAISESAGPGYTF
cdr3_nt: TGTGCCATCAGTGAGTCGGCGGGGCCTGGCTACACCTTC

j_call: TRBJ1-5
d_call: NA
v_call: TRBV7-3
clone_size: NA
cdr3_aa: CASSPGGDQPQHF
cdr3_nt: TGTGCCAGCAGCCCCGGGGGGGATCAGCCCCAGCATTTT

j_call: TRBJ2-3
d_call: TRBD2
v_call: TRBV7-9
clone_size: NA
cdr3_aa: CASSPAGATDTQYF
cdr3_nt: TGTGCCAGCAGCCCAGCGGGGGCGACAGATACGCAGTATTTT

j_call: TRBJ1-3
d_call: NA
v_call: TRBV19
clone_size: few
cdr3_aa: CASIDRPGDSGNTIYF
cdr3_nt: TGTGCCAGTATAGACAGACCGGGTGACTCTGGAAACACCATATATTTT

j_call: TRBJ2-5
d_call: TRBD2
v_call: TRBV11-2
clone_size: NA
cdr3_aa: CASSFTGGLYQETQYF
cdr3_nt: TGTGCCAGCAGCTTCACGGGGGGGCTGTACCAAGAGACCCAGTACTTC

j_call: TRBJ2-5
d_call: NA
v_call: TRBV2
clone_size: NA
cdr3_aa: CASSWEAETQYF
cdr3_nt: TGTGCCAGCAGCTGGGAGGCGGAGACCCAGTACTTC

j_call: TRBJ2-7
d_call: TRBD1
v_call: TRBV10-2
clone_size: NA
cdr3_aa: CASSPQGALSYEQYF
cdr3_nt: TGCGCCAGCAGCCCACAGGGGGCCCTGTCCTACGAGCAGTACTTC

j_call: TRBJ1-2
d_call: NA
v_call: TRBV11-2
clone_size: NA
cdr3_aa: CASSFRDTIKGYTF
cdr3_nt: TGTGCCAGCAGCTTCCGGGACACCATTAAGGGCTACACCTTC

j_call: TRBJ2-2
d_call: NA
v_call: TRBV9
clone_size: NA
cdr3_aa: CASSERTNTGELFF
cdr3_nt: TGTGCCAGCTCTGAGCGGACGAACACCGGGGAGCTGTTTTTT

j_call: TRBJ1-3
d_call: TRBD1
v_call: TRBV15
clone_size: few
cdr3_aa: CATSNDRGFGNTIYF
cdr3_nt: TGTGCCACCAGCAACGACAGGGGGTTCGGAAACACCATATATTTT

j_call: TRBJ1-1
d_call: TRBD1
v_call: TRBV19
clone_size: NA
cdr3_aa: CASSPGTGSFGTEAFF
cdr3_nt: TGTGCCAGTAGTCCCGGGACAGGGAGTTTCGGCACTGAAGCTTTCTTT

j_call: TRBJ2-1
d_call: NA
v_call: TRBV7-6
clone_size: once
cdr3_aa: CASSLGGTRRISVRSYNEQFF
cdr3_nt: TGTGCCAGCAGCTTAGGGGGGACTCGGAGGATTAGCGTACGCTCCTACAATGAGCAGTTCTTC

j_call: TRBJ2-3
d_call: TRBD2
v_call: TRBV5-4
clone_size: NA
cdr3_aa: CASRMAGGSKDTQYF
cdr3_nt: TGTGCCAGCAGAATGGCGGGAGGGAGTAAGGATACGCAGTATTTT

j_call: TRBJ2-7
d_call: NA
v_call: TRBV5-6
clone_size: NA
cdr3_aa: CASSLAGGRYEQYF
cdr3_nt: TGTGCCAGCAGCTTGGCCGGGGGGCGCTACGAGCAGTACTTC

j_call: TRBJ1-2
d_call: TRBD1
v_call: TRBV9
clone_size: NA
cdr3_aa: CASSSGGTGRYGYTF
cdr3_nt: TGTGCCAGCAGCTCCGGGGGGACAGGGAGGTATGGCTACACCTTC

j_call: TRBJ1-1
d_call: NA
v_call: TRBV10-2
clone_size: NA
cdr3_aa: CASSEWGVNTEAFF
cdr3_nt: TGCGCCAGCAGTGAGTGGGGAGTGAACACTGAAGCTTTCTTT

j_call: TRBJ2-7
d_call: TRBD2
v_call: TRBV6-5
clone_size: NA
cdr3_aa: CASRNSGRAEQYF
cdr3_nt: TGTGCCAGCAGGAATAGCGGGAGAGCCGAGCAGTACTTC

j_call: TRBJ1-2
d_call: NA
v_call: TRBV6-1
clone_size: NA
cdr3_aa: CASRSTGLNYGYTF
cdr3_nt: TGTGCCAGCAGATCAACAGGGTTGAACTATGGCTACACCTTC

j_call: TRBJ1-1
d_call: NA
v_call: TRBV6-1
clone_size: few
cdr3_aa: CASMRGGDTEAFF
cdr3_nt: TGTGCCAGCATGAGAGGGGGGGACACTGAAGCTTTCTTT

j_call: TRBJ2-7
d_call: NA
v_call: TRBV30
clone_size: NA
cdr3_aa: CAWSTGGYEQYF
cdr3_nt: TGTGCCTGGAGTACCGGAGGTTACGAGCAGTACTTC

j_call: TRBJ1-1
d_call: TRBD1
v_call: TRBV5-6
clone_size: NA
cdr3_aa: CASSPTAGTVTEAFF
cdr3_nt: TGTGCCAGCAGCCCGACGGCCGGGACAGTCACTGAAGCTTTCTTT

j_call: TRBJ2-5
d_call: TRBD1
v_call: TRBV11-2
clone_size: once
cdr3_aa: CASSAKGTAHKETQYF
cdr3_nt: TGTGCCAGCAGCGCAAAGGGGACAGCCCATAAAGAGACCCAGTACTTC

j_call: TRBJ2-1
d_call: TRBD2
v_call: TRBV6-1
clone_size: NA
cdr3_aa: CASSEGLAGGYEQFF
cdr3_nt: TGTGCCAGCAGTGAAGGACTAGCGGGGGGATATGAGCAGTTCTTC